A selection of T cell receptor beta chains follows, all from one sample in a study of blood T cell repertoires in COVID-19. Some clones are missing from TCRdb's copy, which holds only in-frame ones; the method was immunoSEQ multiplex PCR. Altogether about 38,000 clones are present, around 80% being singletons, with the ten largest covering 1.5% to 2%. The sample comprised peripheral blood. The receptors were sampled from a man aged 55 to 70 with COVID-19, enrolled during active disease. Each CDR3 is given with its conserved first and last residue. Each record gives: J gene, D gene, V gene, clone size, CDR3 protein, CDR3 DNA. D genes are given only for firm matches. Rows may omit the clone size; those that give it use once, few, many or a size class.

j_call: TRBJ2-5; d_call: .; v_call: TRBV6-6; clone_size: .; cdr3_aa: CASSSQETQYF; cdr3_nt: TGTGCCAGCAGTTCTCAAGAGACCCAGTACTTC
j_call: TRBJ2-2; d_call: TRBD1; v_call: TRBV25-1; clone_size: .; cdr3_aa: CASAHTGGTGELFF; cdr3_nt: TGTGCCAGCGCTCATACAGGGGGGACCGGGGAGCTGTTTTTT
j_call: TRBJ1-1; d_call: .; v_call: TRBV13; clone_size: .; cdr3_aa: CASSLGSRGRKNTEAFF; cdr3_nt: TGTGCCAGCAGCTTAGGGTCCAGGGGAAGGAAGAACACTGAAGCTTTCTTT
j_call: TRBJ2-2; d_call: .; v_call: TRBV18; clone_size: .; cdr3_aa: CASSPPLALAGSNTGELFF; cdr3_nt: TGTGCCAGCTCACCACCTCTCGCTCTGGCGGGCTCGAACACCGGGGAGCTGTTTTTT
j_call: TRBJ1-2; d_call: .; v_call: TRBV24-1; clone_size: .; cdr3_aa: CATSDPGGPYGYTF; cdr3_nt: TGTGCCACCAGTGACCCCGGGGGACCCTATGGCTACACCTTC
j_call: TRBJ1-6; d_call: TRBD1; v_call: TRBV7-2; clone_size: .; cdr3_aa: CASSFGRGLIYSPLHF; cdr3_nt: TGTGCCAGCAGCTTTGGCAGGGGGCTTATATATTCACCCCTCCACTTT
j_call: TRBJ1-1; d_call: TRBD1; v_call: TRBV29-1; clone_size: few; cdr3_aa: CSVEENRGIRGSQAFF; cdr3_nt: TGCAGCGTTGAGGAGAACAGGGGGATCAGGGGTAGTCAAGCTTTCTTT
j_call: TRBJ2-6; d_call: .; v_call: TRBV6-9; clone_size: .; cdr3_aa: CASSSRDTSSGANVLTF; cdr3_nt: TGTGCCAGCAGTTCCCGGGACACAAGCTCTGGGGCCAACGTCCTGACTTTC
j_call: TRBJ1-5; d_call: .; v_call: TRBV7-2; clone_size: .; cdr3_aa: CASSLGTEWNQPQHF; cdr3_nt: TGTGCCAGCAGCTTAGGGACAGAATGGAATCAGCCCCAGCATTTT
j_call: TRBJ2-5; d_call: TRBD1; v_call: TRBV2; clone_size: .; cdr3_aa: CASSEIGGTGPWETQYF; cdr3_nt: TGTGCCAGCAGTGAAATAGGCGGGACAGGGCCTTGGGAGACCCAGTACTTC
j_call: TRBJ1-1; d_call: .; v_call: TRBV4-1; clone_size: once; cdr3_aa: CASSQGPLITEAFF; cdr3_nt: TGCGCCAGCAGCCAGGGCCCCCTAATCACTGAAGCTTTCTTT
j_call: TRBJ1-4; d_call: TRBD1; v_call: TRBV4-3; clone_size: .; cdr3_aa: CASSQVLQGGRSEKLFF; cdr3_nt: TGCGCCAGCAGCCAAGTACTACAGGGGGGACGGAGTGAAAAACTGTTTTTT
j_call: TRBJ2-6; d_call: TRBD2; v_call: TRBV4-1; clone_size: .; cdr3_aa: CASSRQLAGGTGANVLTF; cdr3_nt: TGCGCCAGCAGCCGACAACTAGCGGGAGGGACAGGGGCCAACGTCCTGACTTTC
j_call: TRBJ1-4; d_call: .; v_call: TRBV19; clone_size: .; cdr3_aa: CASSHPGEGGKLFF; cdr3_nt: TGTGCCAGTAGCCATCCTGGAGAGGGGGGGAAACTGTTTTTT
j_call: TRBJ2-3; d_call: .; v_call: TRBV5-4; clone_size: .; cdr3_aa: CASSLRGTDTQYF; cdr3_nt: TGTGCCAGCAGCCTTCGGGGCACAGATACGCAGTATTTT
j_call: TRBJ2-3; d_call: TRBD1; v_call: TRBV27; clone_size: .; cdr3_aa: CASSLQPGQGRGTQYF; cdr3_nt: TGTGCCAGCAGTTTACAACCGGGACAGGGCAGGGGTACGCAGTATTTT
j_call: TRBJ2-7; d_call: .; v_call: TRBV10-1; clone_size: .; cdr3_aa: CASKGDVDGEQYF; cdr3_nt: TGCGCCAGCAAGGGGGACGTAGATGGGGAGCAGTACTTC
j_call: TRBJ1-1; d_call: TRBD1; v_call: TRBV30; clone_size: .; cdr3_aa: CAWSYRGSGNTEAFF; cdr3_nt: TGTGCCTGGAGTTACAGGGGAAGTGGGAACACTGAAGCTTTCTTT
j_call: TRBJ2-1; d_call: TRBD2; v_call: TRBV7-3; clone_size: .; cdr3_aa: CASSSLSTSGSYNEQFF; cdr3_nt: TGTGCCAGCAGCTCTCTTTCGACTAGCGGGTCCTACAATGAGCAGTTCTTC
j_call: TRBJ1-4; d_call: .; v_call: TRBV11-2; clone_size: .; cdr3_aa: CASSLGHRDAQFF; cdr3_nt: TGTGCCAGCAGCTTGGGTCACAGGGACGCTCAGTTTTTT
j_call: TRBJ1-1; d_call: .; v_call: TRBV5-1; clone_size: .; cdr3_aa: CASSPTGTQGFF; cdr3_nt: TGCGCCAGCAGCCCTACAGGGACACAGGGTTTCTTT
j_call: TRBJ2-7; d_call: .; v_call: TRBV29-1; clone_size: .; cdr3_aa: CSVGGGMRTAYEQYF; cdr3_nt: TGCAGCGTAGGGGGGGGAATGCGAACGGCCTACGAGCAGTACTTC
j_call: TRBJ1-1; d_call: TRBD1; v_call: TRBV28; clone_size: .; cdr3_aa: CASSPRDRGEAFF; cdr3_nt: TGTGCCAGCAGCCCCCGGGACAGGGGAGAAGCTTTCTTT
j_call: TRBJ2-1; d_call: TRBD2; v_call: TRBV9; clone_size: .; cdr3_aa: CASSVGLAGGNEQFF; cdr3_nt: TGTGCCAGCAGCGTAGGGCTAGCGGGAGGCAATGAGCAGTTCTTC
j_call: TRBJ2-5; d_call: TRBD1; v_call: TRBV11-2; clone_size: once; cdr3_aa: CASSLAPTGRETQYF; cdr3_nt: TGTGCCAGCAGCTTAGCCCCGACAGGGAGAGAGACCCAGTACTTC
j_call: TRBJ1-1; d_call: .; v_call: TRBV7-2; clone_size: .; cdr3_aa: CASSLDRSPGNTEAFF; cdr3_nt: TGTGCCAGCAGCTTGGATAGGTCACCGGGAAACACTGAAGCTTTCTTT
j_call: TRBJ1-2; d_call: .; v_call: TRBV3-1/TRBV3-2; clone_size: .; cdr3_aa: CASSQPGGGRVPHGYTF; cdr3_nt: TGTGCCAGCAGCCAACCCGGGGGGGGCCGGGTCCCTCATGGCTACACCTTC
j_call: TRBJ1-1; d_call: .; v_call: TRBV7-2; clone_size: .; cdr3_aa: CASSLDPRRNTEAFF; cdr3_nt: TGTGCCAGCAGCTTAGACCCCCGGAGGAACACTGAAGCTTTCTTT
j_call: TRBJ2-7; d_call: .; v_call: TRBV5-8; clone_size: .; cdr3_aa: CASSLTGTLRGQYF; cdr3_nt: TGTGCCAGCAGCTTGACTGGAACTCTACGAGGGCAGTACTTC
j_call: TRBJ2-2; d_call: TRBD2; v_call: TRBV5-1; clone_size: .; cdr3_aa: CASSLAGEYTGELFF; cdr3_nt: TGCGCCAGCAGCTTAGCGGGAGAGTACACCGGGGAGCTGTTTTTT
j_call: TRBJ1-2; d_call: .; v_call: TRBV5-4; clone_size: .; cdr3_aa: CASSPGVNYGYTF; cdr3_nt: TGTGCCAGCAGCCCCGGAGTTAACTATGGCTACACCTTC
j_call: TRBJ2-3; d_call: TRBD2; v_call: TRBV9; clone_size: .; cdr3_aa: CASSPRLAGNTDTQYF; cdr3_nt: TGTGCCAGCAGCCCCCGGCTAGCGGGAAACACAGATACGCAGTATTTT
j_call: TRBJ1-1; d_call: .; v_call: TRBV7-9; clone_size: .; cdr3_aa: CASSPPGGWGTEAFF; cdr3_nt: TGTGCCAGCAGCCCCCCGGGGGGATGGGGCACTGAAGCTTTCTTT
j_call: TRBJ2-7; d_call: TRBD1; v_call: TRBV4-1; clone_size: .; cdr3_aa: CASSHPGQGSYEQYF; cdr3_nt: TGCGCCAGCAGCCATCCGGGACAGGGATCCTACGAGCAGTACTTC
j_call: TRBJ1-5; d_call: .; v_call: TRBV6-2/TRBV6-3; clone_size: .; cdr3_aa: CASSRRVEPQHF; cdr3_nt: TGTGCCAGCAGTCGCAGGGTCGAGCCCCAGCATTTT
j_call: TRBJ1-1; d_call: .; v_call: TRBV5-4; clone_size: .; cdr3_aa: CASSLGRGGFTEAFF; cdr3_nt: TGTGCCAGCAGCTTGGGAAGGGGAGGGTTCACTGAAGCTTTCTTT
j_call: TRBJ1-2; d_call: .; v_call: TRBV5-6; clone_size: few; cdr3_aa: CASSLQGGYGYTF; cdr3_nt: TGTGCCAGCAGCCTACAGGGTGGCTATGGCTACACCTTC
j_call: TRBJ2-1; d_call: .; v_call: TRBV5-1; clone_size: .; cdr3_aa: CASSPPGSYNEQFF; cdr3_nt: TGCGCCAGCAGCCCCCCCGGGTCCTACAATGAGCAGTTCTTC
j_call: TRBJ1-2; d_call: .; v_call: TRBV6-2/TRBV6-3; clone_size: .; cdr3_aa: CASSSGGYGYTF; cdr3_nt: TGTGCCAGCAGTTCAGGTGGATATGGCTACACCTTC
j_call: TRBJ1-1; d_call: .; v_call: TRBV19; clone_size: .; cdr3_aa: CASSTLRVQNTEAFF; cdr3_nt: TGTGCCAGTAGTACCCTCCGCGTCCAGAACACTGAAGCTTTCTTT
j_call: TRBJ2-3; d_call: .; v_call: TRBV5-1; clone_size: .; cdr3_aa: CASAEGTDTQYF; cdr3_nt: TGCGCCAGTGCCGAGGGAACAGATACGCAGTATTTT
j_call: TRBJ1-5; d_call: .; v_call: TRBV30; clone_size: once; cdr3_aa: CAWNLGGNQPQHF; cdr3_nt: TGTGCCTGGAATCTAGGGGGCAATCAGCCCCAGCATTTT
j_call: TRBJ2-3; d_call: TRBD2; v_call: TRBV5-1; clone_size: .; cdr3_aa: CASSIGNSGESTDTQYF; cdr3_nt: TGCGCCAGCAGCATTGGAAATAGCGGGGAGAGCACAGATACGCAGTATTTT
j_call: TRBJ2-1; d_call: .; v_call: TRBV7-9; clone_size: .; cdr3_aa: CASSHSGPPGVDNEQFF; cdr3_nt: TGTGCCAGCAGTCATTCAGGTCCCCCCGGCGTAGACAATGAGCAGTTCTTC
j_call: TRBJ1-1; d_call: .; v_call: TRBV7-3; clone_size: few; cdr3_aa: CASSFLGGNTEAFF; cdr3_nt: TGTGCCAGCAGCTTCTTAGGCGGAAACACTGAAGCTTTCTTT
j_call: TRBJ2-1; d_call: .; v_call: TRBV19; clone_size: .; cdr3_aa: CASSMGESSYNEQFF; cdr3_nt: TGTGCCAGTAGTATGGGCGAGAGCTCCTACAATGAGCAGTTCTTC
j_call: TRBJ2-3; d_call: TRBD2; v_call: TRBV7-2; clone_size: .; cdr3_aa: CASSSGLAGTDTQYF; cdr3_nt: TGTGCCAGCAGCTCCGGACTAGCGGGCACAGATACGCAGTATTTT
j_call: TRBJ2-7; d_call: .; v_call: TRBV28; clone_size: .; cdr3_aa: CASSLSQFYEQYF; cdr3_nt: TGTGCCAGCAGTTTGTCACAGTTCTACGAGCAGTACTTC
j_call: TRBJ1-1; d_call: .; v_call: TRBV5-4; clone_size: .; cdr3_aa: CASSLGSRKNTEAFF; cdr3_nt: TGTGCCAGCAGCTTGGGTTCGCGGAAAAACACTGAAGCTTTCTTT
j_call: TRBJ2-1; d_call: TRBD1; v_call: TRBV29-1; clone_size: .; cdr3_aa: CSVEYGTGGLGEQFF; cdr3_nt: TGCAGCGTTGAATATGGGACAGGGGGTTTGGGTGAGCAGTTCTTC
j_call: TRBJ2-1; d_call: .; v_call: TRBV5-8; clone_size: .; cdr3_aa: CASSWTGNEQFF; cdr3_nt: TGTGCCAGCAGCTGGACTGGAAATGAGCAGTTCTTC
j_call: TRBJ2-7; d_call: TRBD1; v_call: TRBV13; clone_size: .; cdr3_aa: CASSSPRGQVGLEQYF; cdr3_nt: TGTGCCAGCAGCTCCCCAAGGGGGCAGGTTGGATTAGAGCAGTACTTC
j_call: TRBJ1-6; d_call: .; v_call: TRBV27; clone_size: .; cdr3_aa: CASSLAGANSPLHF; cdr3_nt: TGTGCCAGCAGTTTAGCAGGCGCCAATTCACCCCTCCACTTT
j_call: TRBJ1-1; d_call: TRBD1; v_call: TRBV19; clone_size: .; cdr3_aa: CASTTGGLNTEAFF; cdr3_nt: TGTGCCAGTACGACAGGGGGCCTTAACACTGAAGCTTTCTTT
j_call: TRBJ1-2; d_call: TRBD1; v_call: TRBV19; clone_size: .; cdr3_aa: CAASNRQGDYGYTF; cdr3_nt: TGTGCCGCCTCAAACAGGCAGGGGGACTATGGCTACACCTTC
j_call: TRBJ2-7; d_call: .; v_call: TRBV3-1/TRBV3-2; clone_size: .; cdr3_aa: CASSQARGSYEQYF; cdr3_nt: TGTGCCAGCAGCCAAGCGAGAGGGTCCTACGAGCAGTACTTC
j_call: TRBJ2-2; d_call: .; v_call: TRBV27; clone_size: .; cdr3_aa: CASKKQGNTGELFF; cdr3_nt: TGTGCCAGCAAAAAACAGGGCAACACCGGGGAGCTGTTTTTT
j_call: TRBJ1-1; d_call: .; v_call: TRBV5-6; clone_size: .; cdr3_aa: CASSLPGGTEAFF; cdr3_nt: TGTGCCAGCAGCCTCCCCGGGGGCACTGAAGCTTTCTTT
j_call: TRBJ2-5; d_call: TRBD1; v_call: TRBV7-8; clone_size: .; cdr3_aa: CASTTGRGRQETQYF; cdr3_nt: TGTGCCAGCACCACCGGTAGGGGGCGGCAAGAGACCCAGTACTTC